The clone carrying this T cell receptor (beta chain) was counted many times. The data derive from a study of T-cell reconstitution after alpha-beta-depleted transplantation in children. The CDR3 covers 14 residues. From germline, CDR1 is SGHRS and CDR2 YFSETQ. Trimming left V 7 bases short and J 0 bases short, with 12 bases between. A library of TCRbeta sequences, prepared with unique molecular identifiers, was generated. A single record per CDR3 protein comes from TCRdb applying MiXCR to the PCR reads. The sample carries 350,000 to 450,000 distinct CDR3 sequences, roughly 15% recorded once. This TCR was recovered from a human donor who donated a stem cell graft to a child with Fanconi anemia. This specimen consisted of PBMCs, obtained from the stem cell graft. The chain combines TRBV5-1 with TRBJ2-3, with a possible D match to TRBD2 (5 bases). In DNA, the CDR3 is TGCGCCAGCTCGGAGAGGACTAGCACAGATACGCAGTATTTT. Translation: CASSERTSTDTQYF.